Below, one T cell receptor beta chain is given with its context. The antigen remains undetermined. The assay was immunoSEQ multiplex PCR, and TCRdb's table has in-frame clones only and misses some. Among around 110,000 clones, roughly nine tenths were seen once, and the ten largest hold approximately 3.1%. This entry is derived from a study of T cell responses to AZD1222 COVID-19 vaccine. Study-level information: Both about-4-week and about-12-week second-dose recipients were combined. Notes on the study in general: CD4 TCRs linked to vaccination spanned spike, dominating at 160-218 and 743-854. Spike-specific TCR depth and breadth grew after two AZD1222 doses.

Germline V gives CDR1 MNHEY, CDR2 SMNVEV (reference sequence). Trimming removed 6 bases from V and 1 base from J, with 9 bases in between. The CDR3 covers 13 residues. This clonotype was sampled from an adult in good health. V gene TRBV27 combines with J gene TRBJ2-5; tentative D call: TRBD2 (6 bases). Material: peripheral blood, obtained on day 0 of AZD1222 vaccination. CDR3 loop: CASRKGLQETQYF. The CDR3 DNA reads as TGTGCCAGCAGGAAGGGACTCCAAGAGACCCAGTACTTC.